This TCR beta chain came from a study of shared clonotypes between healthy human individuals (TCRdb year 2020). Regarding the complete study: A couple of women and a few men aged 18 to 49 years were included in the cohort. For each donor, three plates each were used for CD4 naive and CD4 memory, two plates were used for CD8 naive, and one plate was used for CD8 memory. Between about 0.85 and 8.9 billion PBMCs per donor were obtained by leukapheresis. Blood TCR repertoires of roughly five healthy adults were deeply sequenced to estimate repertoire size and the extent of clonotype sharing between individuals. To increase sequencing depth and limit assay-specific biases, different laboratories used diverse techniques to prepare libraries and sequence TCR repertoires. What the authors observed across the whole study: About 4.5% of naive CD4, 3.5% of naive CD8, 2% to 2.5% of memory CD4, and 0.4% of memory CD8 clonotypes were shared across several donors. Pairwise subsampling led to the expectation that sequencing depth would affect the degree of clonotype sharing among donors. Only blood was sampled, and tissue TCR repertoires likely differ from those in blood. Larger estimated clonotype richness was generally found for naive subsets than for memory subsets. Because the study included a small number of donors, the genetic and exposure-history diversity represented was limited. Even with the large sequencing depth, rarefaction of the sorted-subset datasets indicated that sequencing was incomplete. Higher generation probabilities were observed for clonotypes shared by all four sorted-subset donors than for non-shared clonotypes.

The donors were healthy, HIV-negative adults with no recently reported acute infections or vaccinations. Every donor was a Caucasian adult residing in Nashville, Tennessee, USA. CD4+ T cells were enriched by magnetic negative selection; naive cells were then positively selected on CD45RA, and the negative fraction formed the memory subset. Blood was obtained by leukapheresis, after which PBMCs were separated by Ficoll-Histopaque density gradient centrifugation and cryopreserved in liquid nitrogen vapor phase. Purity and quantity of every magnetically sorted T cell population were checked by analytical flow cytometry. From each sorted fraction, genomic DNA was isolated and quantified by UV absorbance on a Nanodrop 2000c. Looking up the germline V gene (reference sequence) yields CDR1 SGHNT and CDR2 YYREEE. The junction shows trimming of 0 bases on V and 0 bases on J, plus 8 bases between the germline ends. The cysteine opens and the phenylalanine closes a CDR3 of 15 amino acids. The retained sequence is limited to the CDR3, 45 bases, with the frame set at the first base.

Remarks on this clone: No cognate antigen has been identified for it. The input lacks base qualities; no much larger clone sits a single base away.

TCR CDR3 regions were amplified from genomic DNA by multiplex PCR using the deep immunoSEQ assay. Extracted genomic DNA from each cell subset was distributed evenly across all wells of several immunoSEQ 96-well plates, and each plate was treated as a replicate. For sorted subsets, roughly 0.2 ug genomic DNA, equal to about 30,000 T cell genomes, was loaded into each replicate PCR. Purified libraries were quantified with a Qubit 3.0 fluorometer, sized on a Bioanalyzer 2100, and re-quantified with the KAPA Library Quantification kit. Every immunoSEQ 96-well plate was sequenced on a dedicated single-read 150-cycle Illumina NextSeq 550 flow cell. Processing in the source paper ran as follows. Because the immunoSEQ output held only junctional sequences and lacked quality scores, the filtering could not match the filtering applied to full-length reads. To assign V/J genes and CDR3, sequences were annotated against IMGT germline references using PyIR, a Python wrapper for IgBLAST v1.9. Reads were filtered out if the reads had weak V/J assignments (E-value above 1e-6), no CDR3, stop codons, out-of-frame junctions, or ambiguous translated residues. V3J clonotypes were defined by identical inferred V gene, J gene, and CDR3 amino acid sequence. Percentage overlap between repertoires was computed as shared unique clonotypes divided by the size of the smaller repertoire. Three approaches were used to assess repertoire richness: RTK rarefaction, the Chao1 estimator, and Recon v2.1 estimates of unobserved clonotypes. Generation probabilities for all TCRbeta clonotypes obtained by the gDNA method from a few donors were computed using OLGA. Not all clones reach the TCRdb copy of this immuneACCESS table, which keeps in-frame sequences only. Checked studies attribute under half of the gap to unresolved V genes and leave the rest unexplained. V, J and clone size reflect that table, while D and trimming were determined from the DNA. The sample table lists approximately 330,000 clones, less than 75% of them with a count of one. The ten largest clones represent roughly a tenth of the sample.

Sequences were obtained from memory CD4+ T cells sorted from blood. The sample's cell subset or site label, in plain terms: CD45RA-negative fraction. This receptor was identified in a man under 40 in good health. The sequence is built from TRBV5-4 and TRBJ2-3; the D gene is unclear. The encoded CDR3 is CASSLDTSSTDTQYF. Read as DNA, the sequence is TGTGCCAGCAGCTTGGACACCTCTAGCACAGATACGCAGTATTTT.